This is a list of T cell receptor beta chains from one sample in a study of blood T cell repertoires in COVID-19. Assay used: immunoSEQ multiplex PCR; TCRdb lists only in-frame clones, some missing. The sample contains over 150,000 clones, around four fifths of which appear only once. Material: peripheral blood. Receptors originate from a woman over 75 with COVID-19, enrolled during active disease. Both conserved end residues are part of each CDR3. D genes are given only for firm matches. Clone size is shown for a subset of rows, as once, few, many or a class of expanded clone.

v_gene	abundance	j_gene	d_gene	CDR3nt	CDR3aa
TRBV19	NA	TRBJ2-5	TRBD2	TGTGCCAGTAGTATAGCGGGAGGGCCACGAGAGACCCAGTACTTC	CASSIAGGPRETQYF
TRBV6-5	NA	TRBJ2-7	TRBD1	TGTGCCAGCAGTTATTCCGACAGGGACTACGAGCAGTACTTC	CASSYSDRDYEQYF
TRBV19	NA	TRBJ1-5	NA	TGTGCCAGTAAGGACAAGTATAGCAATCAGCCCCAGCATTTT	CASKDKYSNQPQHF
TRBV9	once	TRBJ2-3	NA	TGTGCCAGCAGCGGAGGATCGGGGGGCACAGATACGCAGTATTTT	CASSGGSGGTDTQYF
TRBV29-1	NA	TRBJ2-5	TRBD2	TGCAGCGTTGGGGAGGGCCTCCTCTCGGGGGAGACCCAGTACTTC	CSVGEGLLSGETQYF
TRBV24-1	NA	TRBJ2-3	NA	TGTGCCACCAGTGACACGACAGGACCAGGGGATACGCAGTATTTT	CATSDTTGPGDTQYF
TRBV4-1	NA	TRBJ2-4	TRBD2	TGCGCCAGCAGCCCGACTAGCGGGGGACTAGCCAAAAACATTCAGTACTTC	CASSPTSGGLAKNIQYF
TRBV6-1	once	TRBJ2-3	NA	TGTGCCAGCAGTGAAGAGGTAGGAGCAGCAGATACGCAGTATTTT	CASSEEVGAADTQYF
TRBV19	NA	TRBJ2-1	NA	TGTGCCAGTAGTATATTGAGGGATGCCCCCAATGAGCAGTTCTTC	CASSILRDAPNEQFF
TRBV6-6	few	TRBJ2-7	NA	TGTGCCAGCAGTTACTCGAATGGAGACGAGCAGTACTTC	CASSYSNGDEQYF
TRBV4-2	NA	TRBJ2-1	NA	TGTGCCAGCAGCCCTCACAGTACTCAAAACAATGAGCAGTTCTTC	CASSPHSTQNNEQFF
TRBV19	NA	TRBJ2-7	TRBD2	TGTGCCAGTAGTCCCCGAGGACTAGCGGGACACTACGAGCAGTACTTC	CASSPRGLAGHYEQYF
TRBV5-1	NA	TRBJ2-3	TRBD2	TGCGCCAGCAGCTCCCGGGGGGGCGGGCGCTGGGATACGCAGTATTTT	CASSSRGGGRWDTQYF
TRBV5-4	NA	TRBJ2-1	NA	TGTGCCAGCAGCGTTGTTGGGAGTGGCTACAATGAGCAGTTCTTC	CASSVVGSGYNEQFF
TRBV2	NA	TRBJ2-5	TRBD2	TGTGCCAGCAGACCACTAGCGGGAGAGGCAGAGACCCAGTACTTC	CASRPLAGEAETQYF